This record looks at one T cell receptor beta chain sequence and its context. The data stem from a study of human T cells and chemical hapten exposure. Study-level information: There were per-sample TCR yield variations, arising mainly from small pooled library volume differences.

CDR1 and CDR2 (germline): MNHEY, SVGEGT. The V end was cut by 4 bases, the J end by 5 bases, with 11 bases between. This CDR3 comprises 13 residues. TCRdb fed the 5' RACE reads into MiXCR, producing one record per CDR3 protein. This sample yields about 81,000 distinct CDR3 sequences, of which less than 20% are seen a single time; over 6.5% belongs to the top ten. From whole blood left unfractionated, total RNA was extracted. The sequence was obtained from a female donor in good health. The chain has TRBV6-2 or TRBV6-3 and TRBJ1-1; no reliable D call. The CDR3 DNA reads as TGTGCCAGCAGTTTGGAGGGTTGGACTGAAGCTTTCTTT. Amino acids: CASSLEGWTEAFF.